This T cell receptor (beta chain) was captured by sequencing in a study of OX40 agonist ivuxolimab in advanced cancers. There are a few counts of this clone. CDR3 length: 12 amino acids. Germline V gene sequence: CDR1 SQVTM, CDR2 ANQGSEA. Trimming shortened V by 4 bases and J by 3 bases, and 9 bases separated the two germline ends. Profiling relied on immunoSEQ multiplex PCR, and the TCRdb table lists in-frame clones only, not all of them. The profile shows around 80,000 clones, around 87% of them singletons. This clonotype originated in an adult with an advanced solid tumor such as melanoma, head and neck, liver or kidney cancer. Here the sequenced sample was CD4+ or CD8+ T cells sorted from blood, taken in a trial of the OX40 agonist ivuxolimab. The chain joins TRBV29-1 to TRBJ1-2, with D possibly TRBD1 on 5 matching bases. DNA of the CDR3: TGCAGCGTTGGGGACTGGGACTATGGCTACACCTTC. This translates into CSVGDWDYGYTF.